In this sample, the clone carrying this T cell receptor beta chain turned up a few times. Other DNA sequences within the sample encode an identical CDR3. The junction had 9 bases not matched to a gene; V was cut back by 6 bases and J by 5 bases. The CDR3 sequence is 15 residues long. The germline V gene encodes CDR1 SEHNR and CDR2 FQNEAQ (reference sequence). Use of 60 Vbeta and 13 Jbeta primers characterized the PCR. TCRdb's copy holds only in-frame clones and misses some; the assay was immunoSEQ multiplex PCR. Counted here are under 150,000 clones, 63% occurring once; the ten biggest clones make up more than 8.5%. Healthy bone marrow donors made up the donors. This sample stems from a study of cytomegalovirus exposure and HLA in healthy donors.

The TCR was taken from a man aged 35-49 years in good health and CMV-seropositive. The source material was PBMCs. This chain links TRBV7-9 with TRBJ2-1; 8 positions agree with TRBD1. Here the CDR3 DNA reads TGTGCCAGCAGATTTGACAGGGGAAGGAACAATGAGCAGTTCTTC. Its translation is CASRFDRGRNNEQFF.